This entry concerns a single T cell receptor beta chain. Its target is unknown. This sample was taken from a study of T cell responses to AZD1222 COVID-19 vaccine. Overall study context: Second-dose timings of about 4 or about 12 weeks were pooled. Study-wide results and limits: Spike-specific TCR breadth and depth grew following two AZD1222 doses. Just a handful of people given AZD1222 tested seropositive at baseline. Regions left unmutated in variants are reportedly the target of nearly half of spike-specific TCRs.

CDR1 and CDR2 (germline): LGHNA, YNFKEQ. Unmatched junction bases numbered 5, after V lost 4 bases and J lost 5 bases. This CDR3 is built from 14 residues. The method was immunoSEQ multiplex PCR; TCRdb's version includes in-frame clones alone and lacks a portion of them. The profile covers some 150,000 clones, with 93% appearing a single time and around 5% taken by the ten largest. Source: peripheral blood, taken on day 0 of AZD1222 vaccination. The sequence was collected from an adult in good health. The chain employs TRBV4-2 and TRBJ1-5; 7 nucleotides align to TRBD1. The CDR3 DNA sequence: TGTGCCAGCAGCCGACTCGACAGGGATCAGCCCCAGCATTTT. It encodes CASSRLDRDQPQHF.